This T cell receptor beta chain was identified during a study of cytomegalovirus exposure and HLA in healthy donors. For the study at large: It was reported in a later analysis that the same platform had been used for the 100 to 150 validation repertoires as for the approximately 700 first-cohort repertoires.

Points from the study as a whole: The classifier, whose performance was assessed in both the original and validation cohorts, reportedly diagnosed cytomegalovirus status with high specificity and sensitivity. First-cohort TCR clusters were later found to tend to co-occur in the 90 to 150 validation repertoires. In vitro confirmation showed a few CMV-associated chains to be CMV antigen specific.

Repertoires were generated with immunoSEQ multiplex PCR, while TCRdb's copy carries only in-frame clones and drops some. This table has some 200,000 clones, 84% appearing once. This clone is a singleton in its sample. Its antigen is as yet unknown. CDR1 is LNHNV and CDR2 is YYDKDF in the germline V gene (reference sequence). The CDR3 length is 16 residues. With 6 bases removed from V and 4 bases from J, the gap between germline ends came to 19 bases. The sample consisted of PBMCs. The source of this sequence is a woman between 25 and 40 years old in good health and CMV-seropositive. The chain links TRBV15 to TRBJ2-1, with D unclear. The CDR3 DNA sequence: TGTGCCACCAGTCGCCCGAGTGGGCCAACTTACAATGAGCAGTTCTTC. Translation gives CATSRPSGPTYNEQFF.